These 17 T cell receptor beta chains share one sample of origin, sequenced in a study of shared clonotypes between healthy human individuals. The assay was immunoSEQ multiplex PCR, and TCRdb's table has in-frame clones only and misses some. The sample consists of roughly 1 million clones, under 80% of them appearing once. Sequencing was carried out using memory CD4+ T cells sorted from blood. Subset given: CD45RA-negative fraction. These TCRs come from a young man in good health.

There are a few counts of this clone. The rearrangement uses TRBV2 and TRBJ2-3, with 9 bases matching TRBD2. The CDR3 has 15 amino acids. Losses at the gene ends were 7 bases for V and 2 bases for J; bases not matched to a gene: 7. The germline gives CDR1 SNHLY, CDR2 FYNNEI. CDR3 sequence: CASTPTSGFTDTQYF. Written as DNA, the CDR3 is TGTGCCAGCACCCCGACTAGCGGATTCACAGATACGCAGTATTTT.

As concerns this clone: The sample holds other DNA sequences that translate to the same CDR3. The chain joins TRBV5-4 to TRBJ1-2; D not certain. Germline CDR1 SGHNT, CDR2 YYREEE (reference sequence). This CDR3 contains 12 residues. V lost 2 bases and J 5 bases, leaving 7 bases between the germline ends. CDR3 amino acids: CASSLSGYGYTF. CDR3 DNA: TGTGCCAGCAGCTTATCCGGGTATGGCTACACCTTC.

The chain combines TRBV5-8 with TRBJ1-6, with no clear D. The CDR3 extends over 13 amino acids. Germline V gene lookup returns CDR1 SGHTS and CDR2 YDEGEE. Trimming left V 2 bases short and J 6 bases short, with 6 bases between. For the CDR3, the DNA is TGTGCCAGCAGCTTCGCAAGTAATTCACCCCTCCACTTT. Encoded protein: CASSFASNSPLHF.

A remark on this clone: The same CDR3 is also encoded by other DNA sequences in this sample. This chain joins TRBV2 and TRBJ1-1; tentative D call: TRBD1 (5 bases). This CDR3 spans 13 amino acids. Trimming took 4 bases from V and 2 from J, leaving 8 bases between them. The germline V gene has CDR1 SNHLY and CDR2 FYNNEI. CDR3 DNA sequence: TGTGCCAGCAGTGTGAGGGGTAACACTGAAGCTTTCTTT. Translation gives CASSVRGNTEAFF.

This clone showed up just once. Other DNA sequences from this sample encode an identical CDR3 as well. The chain employs TRBV2 and TRBJ2-1, with 10 bases that match TRBD2. The length of the CDR3 is 15 residues. V shed 3 bases, J shed 9 bases, and the junction held 8 bases outside the gene matches. Looked up from germline, CDR1 is SNHLY and CDR2 is FYNNEI. CDR3 amino acids: CASSETSGGAGEQFF. The CDR3 coding sequence is TGTGCCAGCAGTGAGACCAGCGGGGGGGCGGGTGAGCAGTTCTTC.

About this clone itself: Other DNA sequences in the sample encode the same CDR3. This chain links TRBV5-4 with TRBJ2-3; D is unresolved. V was trimmed by 3 bases and J by 0 bases, leaving 11 bases between them. Per germline, CDR1 SGHNT and CDR2 YYREEE (reference sequence). The CDR3 consists of 15 residues. The CDR3: CASSSTGASTDTQYF. The CDR3 nucleotides are TGTGCCAGCAGCTCGACTGGAGCTAGCACAGATACGCAGTATTTT.

This chain links TRBV4-1 with TRBJ2-3; 8 bases agree with TRBD2. V shed 4 bases, J shed 5 bases, and the junction held 8 bases outside the gene matches. Germline V gives CDR1 MGHRA, CDR2 YSYEKL. This CDR3 has 15 amino acids. The CDR3 nucleotides read TGCGCCAGCAGCCGCCGACCGGGGGGGAGAGATACGCAGTATTTT. It encodes CASSRRPGGRDTQYF.

A few counts support this clone. The chain links TRBV7-9 to TRBJ2-3; TRBD2 agrees at 10 bases. CDR3 length: 15 amino acids. V trimming: 7 bases; J trimming: 1 base; junction bases outside the gene matches: 5. Germline CDR1 and CDR2: SEHNR and FQNEAQ (reference sequence). The CDR3 DNA reads as TGTGCCAGCACCATAGGACTAGCGGGCACAGATACGCAGTATTTT. Its translation is CASTIGLAGTDTQYF.

There are many counts of this clone. The chain links TRBV9 to TRBJ1-3; D not resolved. Trimming shortened V by 4 bases and J by 2 bases, and 13 bases separated the two germline ends. Germline CDR1 is SGDLS and CDR2 is YYNGEE. This CDR3 comprises 15 residues. In nucleotides, the CDR3 is TGTGCCAGCAGCCCCCAACGATCTACTGGAAACACCATATATTTT. Amino acids: CASSPQRSTGNTIYF.

The chain employs TRBV7-9 and TRBJ2-2, with 7 bases that match TRBD1. CDR1 SEHNR and CDR2 FQNEAQ come from the germline V gene (reference sequence). This CDR3 has 15 amino acids. J was trimmed by 4 bases and V by 4 bases; bases with no gene match: 6. The DNA for the CDR3 is TGTGCCAGCAGCTGGACAGGCGGAGGCACCGGGGAGCTGTTTTTT. Encoded protein: CASSWTGGGTGELFF.

This clone was seen just once. This sequence joins TRBV13 and TRBJ2-3; D is ambiguous. The CDR3 extends over 14 amino acids. CDR1 is PRHDT, CDR2 FYEKMQ, per germline (reference sequence). The germline V and J ends were trimmed by 5 bases and 5 bases, with 14 bases remaining between them. The CDR3 protein is CASSLGRQGDTQYF. The CDR3 DNA sequence: TGTGCCAGCAGCCTTGGCAGGCAAGGAGATACGCAGTATTTT.

CDR3: CASKPSGQGAREQYF. CDR3 DNA sequence: TGTGCCAGCAAACCATCCGGACAGGGGGCGCGGGAGCAGTACTTC. The J gene is TRBJ2-7, the V gene TRBV28; TRBD1 agrees at 11 bases. CDR1 and CDR2 from the germline V gene are MDHEN and SYDVKM. The CDR3 length is 15 residues. With 7 bases clipped from V and 7 bases from J, the junction kept 12 bases outside the gene matches.

The J gene is TRBJ2-6, the V gene TRBV5-1; D ambiguous. This CDR3 has 15 amino acids. The V gene lost 0 bases and the J gene lost 0 bases, with 4 bases spanning the gap. Germline V gives CDR1 SGHRS, CDR2 YFSETQ. In DNA, the CDR3 is TGCGCCAGCAGCTTGGAAACCTCTGGGGCCAACGTCCTGACTTTC. Residues: CASSLETSGANVLTF.

The chain has TRBV6-6 and TRBJ2-7; 7 bases line up with TRBD1. The germline V gene encodes CDR1 MNHNY and CDR2 SVGAGI (reference sequence). The junction had 10 bases not matched to a gene; V was cut back by 8 bases and J by 3 bases. This CDR3 has 14 amino acids. The CDR3 bases are TGTGCCAGCGTCCGGGACAGTCTTTTCTACGAGCAGTACTTC. Protein sequence: CASVRDSLFYEQYF.

The chain joins TRBV27 to TRBJ2-2; the match to TRBD2 covers 8 bases. This CDR3 is built from 16 residues. V shed 2 bases and J 5 bases; nucleotides not matched to a gene: 7. Germline CDR1 reads MNHEY; CDR2 reads SMNVEV (reference sequence). The CDR3 sequence: CASSLIPGGETGELFF. The DNA for the CDR3 is TGTGCCAGCAGTTTAATCCCGGGAGGGGAAACCGGGGAGCTGTTTTTT.

The chain joins TRBV7-9 to TRBJ1-5; TRBD1 agrees at 8 bases. The V and J ends lost 5 bases and 1 base, in that order; junction bases with no gene match: 10. The CDR3 is 17 amino acids. Germline V lookup: CDR1 SEHNR, CDR2 FQNEAQ (reference sequence). This CDR3 is CASSLSVSGGSNQPQHF. The CDR3 DNA follows: TGTGCCAGCAGCCTCAGCGTGTCAGGGGGCAGCAATCAGCCCCAGCATTTT.

V and J are TRBV23-1 and TRBJ1-4; tentative D call: TRBD1 (5 bases). TRBV23-1 is designated an ORF whose function remains uncertain. Trimming took off 0 bases at V and 8 bases at J, with 10 bases between the two ends. The CDR3 sequence is 14 residues long. CDR3 loop: CASSQSGVPEKLFF. As DNA, the CDR3 is TGCGCCAGCAGTCAATCGGGGGTTCCGGAAAAACTGTTTTTT.